This T cell receptor beta chain was observed in a study of T cell responses to AZD1222 COVID-19 vaccine. Study as a whole: Some second doses came at about 4 weeks and others at about 12 weeks; these were pooled. Study-wide results and limits: The donors showed a predominance of white British ancestry and of females, with possible underestimation of clonal diversity. Along spike, vaccine-associated CD4 TCRs were found throughout, with dominance at 160-218 and 743-854.

V gave up 2 bases and J gave up 2 bases, with 17 bases separating them. This CDR3 is built from 17 residues. Germline values: CDR1 SGHNT, CDR2 YENEEA. Here immunoSEQ multiplex PCR was the method, and the copy in TCRdb shows in-frame clones only, minus some. This sample carries roughly 120,000 clones, about 88% of them seen once, and the ten largest clones take 17%. As for this clone: Its antigen remains unknown.

The sequencing used peripheral blood, collected on day 0 of AZD1222 vaccination. V usage is TRBV11-3 and J usage is TRBJ2-3; a weak D match, TRBD2 (6 bases). This receptor was identified in an adult in good health. The CDR3 DNA follows: TGTGCCAGCAGCTTAACCCATTTCGGGGGAAACACAGATACGCAGTATTTT. It codes for CASSLTHFGGNTDTQYF.